This T cell receptor beta chain was observed in a study of cytomegalovirus exposure and HLA in healthy donors. Notes on the study in general: Some TCR beta chains (roughly 160 of them) were listed as cytomegalovirus-associated. Most TCR sequences were uncommon, yet certain public TCRs appeared in many donors. The TCR clusters that emerged in the first cohort tended, a later analysis found, to co-occur in the roughly 120 validation repertoires.

There are 14 residues in the CDR3. CDR1 and CDR2 from the germline V gene are GTSNPN and SVGIG (reference sequence). The V gene lost 5 bases and the J gene lost 0 bases, with 10 bases spanning the gap. Produced via immunoSEQ multiplex PCR; TCRdb's table is partial and in-frame only. The sample shows more than 140,000 clones, roughly 91% of them seen only once. About this clone itself: The antigen remains undetermined.

Separate from the approximately 670-subject first cohort was the 120-subject validation cohort, to which the donors belonged. The V and J genes are TRBV30 and TRBJ1-4; possible D gene TRBD1, 5 bases. Specimen: PBMCs. The TCR was taken from a woman in her late teens or twenties in good health and CMV-seropositive. The CDR3 is CAWGRGATNEKLFF. CDR3 sequence (DNA): TGTGCCTGGGGTCGGGGGGCAACTAATGAAAAACTGTTTTTT. Together with reference TRBV30 and TRBJ1-4, the CDR3 gives the full variable domain: SQTIHQWPATLVQPVGSPLSLECTVEGTSNPNLYWYRQAAGRGLQLLFYSVGIGQISSEVPQNLSASRPQDRQFILSSKKLLLSDSGFYLCAWGRGATNEKLFFGSGTQLSVL.